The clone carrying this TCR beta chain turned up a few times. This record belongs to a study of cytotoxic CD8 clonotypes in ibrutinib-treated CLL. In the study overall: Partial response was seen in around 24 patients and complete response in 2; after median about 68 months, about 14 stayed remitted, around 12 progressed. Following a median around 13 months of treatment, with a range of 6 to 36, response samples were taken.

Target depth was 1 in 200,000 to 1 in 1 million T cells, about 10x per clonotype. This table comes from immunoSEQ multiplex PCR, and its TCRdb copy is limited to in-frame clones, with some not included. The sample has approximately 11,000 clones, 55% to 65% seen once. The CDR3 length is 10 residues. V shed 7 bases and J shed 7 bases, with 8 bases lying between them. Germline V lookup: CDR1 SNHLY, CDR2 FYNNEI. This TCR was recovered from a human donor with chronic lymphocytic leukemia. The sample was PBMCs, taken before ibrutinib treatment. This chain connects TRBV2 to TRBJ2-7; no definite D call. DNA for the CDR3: TGTGCCAGCACGGCGTTGGAGCAGTACTTC. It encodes CASTALEQYF.